This TCR beta chain was identified during a study of cytomegalovirus exposure and HLA in healthy donors. Study results and limitations: Across donors, most TCRs were seen rarely, yet some public ones were widespread. The listing of about 150 TCR beta chains classed them as cytomegalovirus-associated. That first-cohort TCR clusters tended to co-occur in the roughly 130 validation repertoires was found in a later analysis.

Donors came from a validation cohort of over a hundred subjects, distinct from the first 666-subject cohort. Data came from immunoSEQ multiplex PCR; TCRdb stores just in-frame clones and leaves some out. The data hold approximately 82,000 clones, with 85% to 95% observed a single time. Germline V gene data show CDR1 as MNHEY and CDR2 as SVGAGI. Trimming pared 10 bases from V and 5 bases from J, leaving 15 bases between. The CDR3 loop spans 13 amino acids. With regard to this clone: The antigen is unknown.

The TCR was taken from a woman aged 18-35 years in good health and CMV-seronegative. The sequenced material came from PBMCs. The chain combines TRBV6-5 with TRBJ2-1, with D uncertain. This CDR3 reads CATLGSRNNEQFF. CDR3 nucleotide sequence: TGTGCCACCCTCGGGTCGAGGAACAATGAGCAGTTCTTC.